This TCR beta chain derives from a study of blood T cell repertoires in COVID-19. Study summary: Collection of acute and convalescent COVID-19 samples took place in the United States, Italy and Spain.

Germline V CDR1 and CDR2: LNHNV, YYDKDF (reference sequence). The CDR3 is 14 amino acids. Trimming left V 0 bases short and J 6 bases short, with 11 bases between. The assay was immunoSEQ multiplex PCR, and TCRdb's table has in-frame clones only and misses some. The profile shows 200,000 to 250,000 clones, nearly 85% of them singletons. This clone was counted ten times or more. Source material: peripheral blood. This TCR was sampled from a human donor in a cohort sampled during active COVID-19. The V call is TRBV15, the J call TRBJ1-2; D not certain. The CDR3 DNA follows: TGTGCCACCAGCAGAGATCAGGTGCCAGATGGCTACACCTTC. It translates to CATSRDQVPDGYTF.